This TCR beta chain derives from a study of T cell changes during pregnancy in multiple sclerosis. A single count supports this clone. This CDR3 is 17 amino acids long. The data were produced by immunoSEQ multiplex PCR, yet TCRdb's version contains in-frame clones alone and is incomplete. The table includes some 14,000 clones, under 90% detected once. The sample consisted of CD8+ T cells from peripheral blood mononuclear cells, taken after pregnancy. The receptor was derived from a female donor in good health, enrolled as a control in a pregnancy study. The chain uses TRBV7-5 and TRBJ2-3; the table gives TRBD2 as D, unverified against the DNA. TRBV7-5 is tagged as a pseudogene. The CDR3 coding sequence is TGTGTCAGAAGCTTATCTCCTAGCGGGGCCCGCACAGATACGCAGTATTTT. Protein sequence: CVRSLSPSGARTDTQYF.